Below, 4 T cell receptor beta chains from the same sample are listed, as sequenced in a study of shared clonotypes between healthy human individuals. Some clones are missing from TCRdb's copy, which holds only in-frame ones; the method was immunoSEQ multiplex PCR. The table has around 2,100,000 clones, approximately 94% seen once. Naivety among CD8 cells was defined by CD45RO negativity and positive CCR7 selection, thereby excluding terminally differentiated effector memory CD45RA+ cells. Sample: naive CD8+ T cells sorted from blood. These TCRs come from a man in his late teens or twenties in good health.

The chain employs TRBV20-1 and TRBJ2-3, with D possibly being TRBD2 (5 bases). V was trimmed by 3 bases and J by 5 bases, leaving 6 bases between them. Germline V gene data show CDR1 as DFQATT and CDR2 as SNEGSKA (reference sequence). The CDR3 runs 11 residues. The CDR3 coding sequence is TGCAGTGCTAGGGGAGAAGATACGCAGTATTTT. It encodes CSARGEDTQYF.

The CDR3 coding sequence is TGTGCCAGCAGTTCTATAGGGCTGCCTGGAAACACCATATATTTT. Translated: CASSSIGLPGNTIYF. This rearrangement joins TRBV27 to TRBJ1-3; D uncertain. Per the germline V gene, CDR1 is MNHEY and CDR2 is SMNVEV (reference sequence). Trimming removed 4 bases from V and 2 bases from J, with 12 bases in between. The CDR3 is 15 residues long.

This clone has a single count. Other DNA sequences from this sample encode an identical CDR3 as well. Here the CDR3 reads CASSLSAGTASYEQYF. The CDR3 DNA is TGTGCCAGCAGTTTATCGGCCGGGACAGCCTCCTACGAGCAGTACTTC. This chain uses TRBV27 with TRBJ2-7; 7 nucleotides agree with TRBD1. Germline loops: CDR1 MNHEY, CDR2 SMNVEV (reference sequence). There are 16 residues in the CDR3. Trimming took 0 bases from V and 0 from J; bases not matched to a gene: 5.

The chain carries TRBV7-8 and TRBJ2-3; D not certain. Germline lookup yields CDR1 SGHVS and CDR2 FQNEAQ. The CDR3 contains 15 residues. Trimming cost V 0 bases and J 0 bases, with 7 bases left between them. CDR3 nucleotides: TGTGCCAGCAGCTTAGCGGCAGGTAGCACAGATACGCAGTATTTT. This codes for CASSLAAGSTDTQYF.